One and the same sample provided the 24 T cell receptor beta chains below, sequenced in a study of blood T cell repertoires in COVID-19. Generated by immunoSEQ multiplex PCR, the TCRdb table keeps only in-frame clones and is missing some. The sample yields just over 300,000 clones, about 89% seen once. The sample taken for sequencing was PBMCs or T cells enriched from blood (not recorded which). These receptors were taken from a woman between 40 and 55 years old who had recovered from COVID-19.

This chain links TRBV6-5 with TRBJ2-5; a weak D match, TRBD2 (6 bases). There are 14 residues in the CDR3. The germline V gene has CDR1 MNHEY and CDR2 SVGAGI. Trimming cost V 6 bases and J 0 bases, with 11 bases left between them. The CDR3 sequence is CASRPLANQETQYF. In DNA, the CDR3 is TGTGCCAGCAGACCCCTAGCGAACCAAGAGACCCAGTACTTC.

CDR3 DNA: TGTGCCAGCAGCCAAGTCCTAGCGGGAGGGCCTGGGGAGCAGTACTTC. Translation gives CASSQVLAGGPGEQYF. The V gene is TRBV14, the J gene TRBJ2-7; 12 bases agree with TRBD2. Per germline, CDR1 SGHDN and CDR2 FVKESK. Unmatched junction bases numbered 8, after V lost 1 base and J lost 7 bases. The CDR3 is 16 amino acids. Full variable domain (missing parts from reference TRBV14 and TRBJ2-7): EAGVTQFPSHSVIEKGQTVTLRCDPISGHDNLYWYRRVMGKEIKFLLHFVKESKQDESGMPNNRFLAERTGGTYSTLKVQPAELEDSGVYFCASSQVLAGGPGEQYFGPGTRLTVT.

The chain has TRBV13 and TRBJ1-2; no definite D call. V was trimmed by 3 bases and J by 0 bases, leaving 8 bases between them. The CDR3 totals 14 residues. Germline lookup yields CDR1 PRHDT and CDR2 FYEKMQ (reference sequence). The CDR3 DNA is TGTGCCAGCAGCTTTAGAGGCGCTAACTATGGCTACACCTTC. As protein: CASSFRGANYGYTF.

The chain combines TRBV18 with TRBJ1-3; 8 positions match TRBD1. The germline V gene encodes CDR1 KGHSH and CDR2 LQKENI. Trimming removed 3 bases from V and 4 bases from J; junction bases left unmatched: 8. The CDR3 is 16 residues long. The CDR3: CASSPTGQGDGNTIYF. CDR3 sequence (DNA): TGTGCCAGCTCACCGACTGGACAGGGAGACGGAAACACCATATATTTT.

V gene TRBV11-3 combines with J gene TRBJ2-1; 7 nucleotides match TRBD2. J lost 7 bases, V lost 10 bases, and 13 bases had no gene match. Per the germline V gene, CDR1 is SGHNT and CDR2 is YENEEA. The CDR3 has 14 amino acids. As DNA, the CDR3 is TGTGCCAAGCAGGCTTTAGCGGGCCTAAATGAGCAGTTCTTC. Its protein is CAKQALAGLNEQFF.

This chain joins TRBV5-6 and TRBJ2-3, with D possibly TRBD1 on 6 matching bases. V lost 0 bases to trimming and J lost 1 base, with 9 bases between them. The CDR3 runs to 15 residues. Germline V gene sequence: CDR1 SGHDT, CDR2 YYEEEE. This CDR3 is CASSLVAGGTDTQYF. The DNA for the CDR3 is TGTGCCAGCAGCTTGGTAGCAGGGGGCACAGATACGCAGTATTTT. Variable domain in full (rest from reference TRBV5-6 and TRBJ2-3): DAGVTQSPTHLIKTRGQQVTLRCSPKSGHDTVSWYQQALGQGPQFIFQYYEEEERQRGNFPDRFSGHQFPNYSSELNVNALLLGDSALYLCASSLVAGGTDTQYFGPGTRLTVL.

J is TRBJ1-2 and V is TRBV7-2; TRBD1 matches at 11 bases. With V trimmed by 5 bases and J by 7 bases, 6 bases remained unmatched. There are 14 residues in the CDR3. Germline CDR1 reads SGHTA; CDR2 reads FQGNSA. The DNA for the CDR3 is TGTGCCAGCAGCCCGGACAGGGGGCGAGGTGGCTACACCTTC. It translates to CASSPDRGRGGYTF. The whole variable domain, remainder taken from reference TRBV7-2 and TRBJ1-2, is GAGVSQSPSNKVTEKGKDVELRCDPISGHTALYWYRQSLGQGLEFLIYFQGNSAPDKSGLPSDRFSAERTGGSVSTLTIQRTQQEDSAVYLCASSPDRGRGGYTFGSGTRLTVV.

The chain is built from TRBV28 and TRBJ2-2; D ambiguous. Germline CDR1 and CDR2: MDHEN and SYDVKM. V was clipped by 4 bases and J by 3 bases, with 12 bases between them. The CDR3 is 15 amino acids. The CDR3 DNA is TGTGCCAGCAGTTCGCAACAGCTACACACCGGGGAGCTGTTTTTT. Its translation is CASSSQQLHTGELFF.

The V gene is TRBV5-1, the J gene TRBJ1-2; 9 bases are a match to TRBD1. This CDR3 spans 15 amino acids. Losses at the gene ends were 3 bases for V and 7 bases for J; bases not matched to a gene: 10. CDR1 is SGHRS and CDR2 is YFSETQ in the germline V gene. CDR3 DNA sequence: TGCGCCAGCAGCTCCACCGGGACAGGGTCTTCTGGCTACACCTTC. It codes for CASSSTGTGSSGYTF.

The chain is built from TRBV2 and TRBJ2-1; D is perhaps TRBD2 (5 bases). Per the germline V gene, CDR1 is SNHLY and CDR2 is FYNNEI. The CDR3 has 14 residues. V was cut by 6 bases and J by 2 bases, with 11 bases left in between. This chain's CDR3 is CASRAGVTYNEQFF. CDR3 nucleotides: TGTGCCAGCAGGGCCGGGGTCACCTACAATGAGCAGTTCTTC.

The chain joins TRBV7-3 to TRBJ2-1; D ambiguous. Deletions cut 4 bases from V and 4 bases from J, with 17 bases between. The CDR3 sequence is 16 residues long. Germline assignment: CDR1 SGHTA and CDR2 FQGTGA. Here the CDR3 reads CASSSEAAPDYNEQFF. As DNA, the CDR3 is TGTGCCAGCAGCTCCGAGGCCGCACCCGATTACAATGAGCAGTTCTTC.

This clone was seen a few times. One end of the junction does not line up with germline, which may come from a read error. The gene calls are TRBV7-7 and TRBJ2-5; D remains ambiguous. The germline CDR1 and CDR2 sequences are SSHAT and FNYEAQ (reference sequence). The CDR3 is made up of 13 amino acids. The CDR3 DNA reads TGTGCTAGCAGCTTTGGTCTACAAGAGACCCAGTACTTC. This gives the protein CASSFGLQETQYF.

The CDR3 DNA is TGTGCCAGCAAAGGCCGAGGGGGAGGGAGCAATCAGCCCCAGCATTTT. Amino acid sequence: CASKGRGGGSNQPQHF. V and J are TRBV27 and TRBJ1-5, with D perhaps TRBD1 (6 bases). The length of the CDR3 is 16 residues. The germline V and J ends were trimmed by 7 bases and 1 base, with 17 bases remaining between them. Germline CDR1 MNHEY, CDR2 SMNVEV (reference sequence).

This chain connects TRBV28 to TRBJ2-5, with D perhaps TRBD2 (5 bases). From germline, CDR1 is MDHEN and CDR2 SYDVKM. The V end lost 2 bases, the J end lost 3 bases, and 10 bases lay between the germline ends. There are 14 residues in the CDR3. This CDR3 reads CASSLGQTKETQYF. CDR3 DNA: TGTGCCAGCAGTTTAGGCCAGACTAAAGAGACCCAGTACTTC. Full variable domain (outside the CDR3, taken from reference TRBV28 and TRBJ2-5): DVKVTQSSRYLVKRTGEKVFLECVQDMDHENMFWYRQDPGLGLRLIYFSYDVKMKEKGDIPEGYSVSREKKERFSLILESASTNQTSMYLCASSLGQTKETQYFGPGTRLLVL.

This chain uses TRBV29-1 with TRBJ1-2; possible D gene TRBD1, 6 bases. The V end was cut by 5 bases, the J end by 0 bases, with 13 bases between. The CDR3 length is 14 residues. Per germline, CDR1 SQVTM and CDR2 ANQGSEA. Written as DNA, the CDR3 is TGCAGCGTTCCTAGGGGGGGAGCTAACTATGGCTACACCTTC. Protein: CSVPRGGANYGYTF. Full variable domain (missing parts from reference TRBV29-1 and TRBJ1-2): SAVISQKPSRDICQRGTSLTIQCQVDSQVTMMFWYRQQPGQSLTLIATANQGSEATYESGFVIDKFPISRPNLTFSTLTVSNMSPEDSSIYLCSVPRGGANYGYTFGSGTRLTVV.

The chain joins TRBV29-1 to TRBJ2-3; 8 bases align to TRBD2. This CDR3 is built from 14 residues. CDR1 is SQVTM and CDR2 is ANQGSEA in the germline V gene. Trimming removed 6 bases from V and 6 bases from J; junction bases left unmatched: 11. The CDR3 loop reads CSVIEREWVDTQYF. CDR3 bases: TGCAGCGTAATAGAGCGGGAGTGGGTGGATACGCAGTATTTT.

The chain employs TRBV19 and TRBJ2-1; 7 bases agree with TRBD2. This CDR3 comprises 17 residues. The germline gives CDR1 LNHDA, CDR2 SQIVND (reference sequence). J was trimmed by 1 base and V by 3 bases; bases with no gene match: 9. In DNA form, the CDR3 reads TGTGCCAGTAGTATTATGGGGGGGGAGAAATCCTACAATGAGCAGTTCTTC. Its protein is CASSIMGGEKSYNEQFF.

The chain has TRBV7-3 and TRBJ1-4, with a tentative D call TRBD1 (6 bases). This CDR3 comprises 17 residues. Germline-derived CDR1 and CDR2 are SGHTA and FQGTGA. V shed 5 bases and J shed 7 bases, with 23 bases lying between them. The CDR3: CASSRYLTTGLSEKLFF. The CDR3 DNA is TGTGCCAGCAGCCGTTATCTGACGACAGGTTTGAGTGAAAAACTGTTTTTT. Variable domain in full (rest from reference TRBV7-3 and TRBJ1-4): GAGVSQTPSNKVTEKGKYVELRCDPISGHTALYWYRQSLGQGPEFLIYFQGTGAADDSGLPNDRFFAVRPEGSVSTLKIQRTERGDSAVYLCASSRYLTTGLSEKLFFGSGTQLSVL.

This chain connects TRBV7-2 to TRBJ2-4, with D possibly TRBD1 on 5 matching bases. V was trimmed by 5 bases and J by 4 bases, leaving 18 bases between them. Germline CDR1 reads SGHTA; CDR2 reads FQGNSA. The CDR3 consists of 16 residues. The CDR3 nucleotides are TGTGCCAGCAGCGACGCACCCGAGCCAGGGAAAAACATTCAGTACTTC. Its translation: CASSDAPEPGKNIQYF.

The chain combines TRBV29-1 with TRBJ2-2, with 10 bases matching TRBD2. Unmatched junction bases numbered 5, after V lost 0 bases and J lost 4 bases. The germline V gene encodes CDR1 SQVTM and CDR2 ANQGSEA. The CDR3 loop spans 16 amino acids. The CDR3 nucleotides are TGCAGCGTTGAAGATAGAGCGGGAGGGGGCACCGGGGAGCTGTTTTTT. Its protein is CSVEDRAGGGTGELFF.

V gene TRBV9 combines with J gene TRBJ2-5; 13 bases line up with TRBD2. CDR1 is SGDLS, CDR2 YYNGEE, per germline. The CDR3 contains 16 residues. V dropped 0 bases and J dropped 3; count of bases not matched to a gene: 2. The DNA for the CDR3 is TGTGCCAGCAGCGTAGGGGGGACTAGCGGGGAAGAGACCCAGTACTTC. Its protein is CASSVGGTSGEETQYF.

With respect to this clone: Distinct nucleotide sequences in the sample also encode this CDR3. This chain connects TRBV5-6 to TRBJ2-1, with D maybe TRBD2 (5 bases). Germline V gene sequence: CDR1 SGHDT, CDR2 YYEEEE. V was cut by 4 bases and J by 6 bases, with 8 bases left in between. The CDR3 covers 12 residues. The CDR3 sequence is CASSLGSNEQFF. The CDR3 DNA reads TGTGCCAGCAGCCTAGGGAGCAATGAGCAGTTCTTC.

The CDR3 spells CASSGGEVLYEQYF. CDR3 DNA sequence: TGTGCCAGCAGCGGCGGGGAAGTGCTATACGAGCAGTACTTC. The rearrangement uses TRBV7-9 and TRBJ2-7; D is possibly TRBD2 (6 bases). The length of the CDR3 is 14 residues. V was pared by 5 bases and J by 4 bases, with 15 bases between. Germline CDR1 reads SEHNR; CDR2 reads FQNEAQ (reference sequence).

The DNA for the CDR3 is TGTGCCAGCAGGGGGCCTCTTAGCACAGATACGCAGTATTTT. It is translated as CASRGPLSTDTQYF. The chain is built from TRBV21-1 and TRBJ2-3; the table's D call of TRBD1 was not tested on the DNA. TRBV21-1 is a known pseudogene. This CDR3 region has 14 residues.